Included here is one T cell receptor beta chain sequence, with context. The sample comes from a study of blood T cell repertoires in COVID-19. Germline CDR1 reads GTSNPN; CDR2 reads SVGIG (reference sequence). The CDR3 has 11 residues. V lost 1 base and J 3 bases, leaving 4 bases between the germline ends. Only in-frame clones appear in the TCRdb table, and some are missing; sequencing was by immunoSEQ multiplex PCR. The sample has approximately 250,000 clones, approximately 86% seen once. This clonotype was sampled from a woman between 65 and 79 years old with COVID-19, enrolled during active disease. V is TRBV30 and J is TRBJ2-7; no reliable D call. Specimen: peripheral blood. The chain's CDR3 is CAWSDNYEQYF. Here the CDR3 DNA reads TGTGCCTGGAGTGACAACTACGAGCAGTACTTC.